The rows below give T cell receptor beta chains drawn from one sample of a study of T cells after yellow fever vaccination. MiXCR, applied by TCRdb to the 5' RACE reads, yields one record per CDR3 protein. The sample lists 500,000 to 650,000 distinct CDR3 sequences; around a sixth were seen once. The source material was PBMCs, sampled about 5 days after the first yellow fever vaccination. Receptors originate from a man younger than 30 who received the YFV17D yellow fever vaccine. Each CDR3 is given with its conserved first and last residue. D genes are given only for firm matches. The size field is filled for only some rows; it gives once, few, many or a size class.

TRBJ1-5 | . | TRBV9 | . | CASSVGGGVEEPQHF | TGTGCCAGCAGCGTAGGGGGGGGCGTGGAGGAGCCCCAGCATTTT
TRBJ2-1 | . | TRBV6-5 | many | CASSYSALYNEQFF | TGTGCCAGCAGTTACTCCGCCTTGTATAATGAGCAGTTCTTC
TRBJ1-1 | . | TRBV29-1 | few | CSGSDSFTEAFF | TGCAGCGGATCCGACAGTTTCACTGAAGCTTTCTTT
TRBJ1-6 | . | TRBV5-1 | . | CASSLASWQGDYNSPLHF | TGCGCCAGCAGCTTGGCATCCTGGCAGGGAGACTATAATTCACCCCTCCACTTT
TRBJ2-3 | . | TRBV6-1 | . | CASSLQGLIDTQYF | TGTGCCAGCAGTCTCCAGGGTCTGATAGATACGCAGTATTTT
TRBJ2-2 | TRBD1 | TRBV7-2 | many | CASSTRQGGTGELFF | TGTGCCAGCAGCACCCGACAGGGTGGTACCGGGGAGCTGTTTTTT
TRBJ2-3 | . | TRBV6-1 | . | CATSRGGLRTDTQYF | TGTGCCACCTCTCGCGGGGGCCTCCGCACAGATACGCAGTATTTT
TRBJ1-4 | . | TRBV4-1 | . | CASSHLMGSEKLFF | TGCGCCAGCAGCCACCTCATGGGGTCTGAAAAACTGTTTTTT
TRBJ1-1 | TRBD1 | TRBV7-9 | few | CASSSPRTGNTEAFF | TGTGCCAGCAGCTCCCCCCGGACAGGGAACACTGAAGCTTTCTTT
TRBJ2-1 | TRBD2 | TRBV5-5 | many | CATDPAGGSYNEQFF | TGTGCCACCGACCCCGCGGGGGGGTCCTACAATGAGCAGTTCTTC
TRBJ2-3 | TRBD1 | TRBV20-1 | many | CSASDSTGATDTQYF | TGCAGTGCTAGCGATTCGACAGGGGCCACAGATACGCAGTATTTT
TRBJ2-1 | TRBD2 | TRBV7-8 | few | CASSLAGFQGGNEQFF | TGTGCCAGCAGCTTAGCTGGATTTCAGGGAGGGAATGAGCAGTTCTTC
TRBJ2-2 | . | TRBV6-2/TRBV6-3 | few | CASSYGSGANTGELFF | TGTGCCAGCAGTTATGGATCGGGGGCGAACACCGGGGAGCTGTTTTTT
TRBJ2-2 | TRBD2 | TRBV11-2 | . | CASSPGYTSGGAGTGELFF | TGTGCCAGCAGCCCAGGGTACACTAGCGGGGGGGCAGGAACCGGGGAGCTGTTTTTT
TRBJ2-4 | . | TRBV11-2 | few | CASSYAGENIQYF | TGTGCCAGCAGCTATGCCGGTGAAAACATTCAGTACTTC
TRBJ1-1 | TRBD1 | TRBV20-1 | few | CSARRLDREAFF | TGCAGTGCTAGACGACTGGACAGGGAGGCTTTCTTT
TRBJ2-1 | TRBD2 | TRBV7-9 | . | CASSPRVRGNSYNEQFF | TGTGCCAGCAGCCCTAGGGTGCGGGGGAACTCCTACAATGAGCAGTTCTTC
TRBJ2-5 | TRBD2 | TRBV5-6 | . | CASQRGEKETQYF | TGTGCCTCCCAGCGGGGGGAAAAAGAGACCCAGTACTTC
TRBJ2-7 | TRBD2 | TRBV9 | . | CASSPHRTSSYEQYF | TGTGCCAGCAGCCCCCACCGGACTAGCTCCTACGAGCAGTACTTC
TRBJ2-2 | TRBD2 | TRBV23-1 | . | CASSHSTSGDYTGELFF | TGCGCCAGCAGTCACTCGACTAGCGGGGACTACACCGGGGAGCTGTTTTTT
TRBJ2-1 | TRBD2 | TRBV24-1 | few | CATSDQWTSAWGEQFF | TGTGCCACCAGTGACCAATGGACTAGCGCCTGGGGTGAGCAGTTCTTC
TRBJ1-2 | TRBD1 | TRBV4-1 | few | CASSGQGARKSGYTF | TGCGCCAGCAGTGGACAGGGGGCCAGAAAGTCTGGCTACACCTTC
TRBJ2-7 | TRBD1 | TRBV20-1 | few | CSARGTGTGEQYF | TGCAGTGCTAGAGGGACAGGGACGGGCGAGCAGTACTTC
TRBJ1-4 | . | TRBV6-1 | . | CASRRDAGATNEKLFF | TGTGCCAGCAGGCGTGACGCAGGGGCAACTAATGAAAAACTGTTTTTT
TRBJ1-2 | . | TRBV24-1 | few | CATSDSTTVYGYTF | TGTGCCACCAGTGATTCGACAACAGTCTATGGCTACACCTTC
TRBJ2-7 | . | TRBV6-2/TRBV6-3 | few | CASSLQAYEQYF | TGTGCCAGCAGCCTACAGGCCTACGAGCAGTACTTC
TRBJ1-5 | . | TRBV7-2 | many | CASSPTGFEQPQHF | TGTGCCAGCAGCCCCACAGGGTTTGAACAGCCCCAGCATTTT
TRBJ2-5 | . | TRBV7-9 | . | CASSRGADGRETQYF | TGTGCCAGCAGCCGTGGGGCAGACGGGCGAGAGACCCAGTACTTC
TRBJ1-2 | TRBD1 | TRBV27 | . | CASNPQGTGNKGYTF | TGTGCCAGCAACCCCCAAGGGACAGGGAATAAGGGCTACACCTTC
TRBJ2-1 | . | TRBV6-2/TRBV6-3 | . | CASSSYRDSNNEQFF | TGTGCCAGCAGTTCGTATAGGGACTCAAACAATGAGCAGTTCTTC
TRBJ2-1 | TRBD1 | TRBV2 | . | CASRDTGGYQEGQFF | TGTGCCAGCAGGGATACAGGGGGTTACCAAGAGGGGCAGTTCTTC
TRBJ1-4 | . | TRBV5-1 | . | CASSLLSGNEKLFF | TGCGCCAGCAGCTTACTAAGCGGTAATGAAAAACTGTTTTTT
TRBJ2-4 | . | TRBV3-1 | few | CASSQEGWNIQYF | TGTGCCAGCAGCCAAGAGGGGTGGAACATTCAGTACTTC
TRBJ2-3 | . | TRBV20-1 | few | CSASTSTDTQYF | TGCAGTGCTAGCACTAGCACAGATACGCAGTATTTT
TRBJ2-2 | . | TRBV24-1 | few | CATSDPMTGELFF | TGTGCCACCAGTGATCCGATGACCGGGGAGCTGTTTTTT
TRBJ1-1 | . | TRBV10-2 | . | CASSRAADTEAFF | TGCGCCAGCAGCCGAGCTGCGGACACTGAAGCTTTCTTT
TRBJ2-2 | . | TRBV18 | . | CASSGDFITGELFF | TGTGCCAGCTCAGGGGACTTCATTACCGGGGAGCTGTTTTTT